This TCR beta chain is drawn from a study of technical replicates of blood from several donors. TCRdb keeps only in-frame clones here, not all; method: immunoSEQ multiplex PCR. Counted here are fewer than 85,000 clones, roughly 90% occurring once; the ten biggest clones make up about 0.37%. This CDR3 is 11 amino acids long. The V and J ends lost 6 bases and 9 bases respectively, with 9 bases between them. Germline lookup yields CDR1 MGHRA and CDR2 YSYEKL. The sample was T cells isolated from PBMCs. This chain connects TRBV4-1 to TRBJ2-1; no firm D call. This receptor was identified in a human donor in good health. CDR3 bases: TGCGCCAGCAGTCTAGTTACTGAGCAGTTCTTC. It translates to CASSLVTEQFF.